The source of this T cell receptor beta chain is a study of Ad26.COV2.S vaccination and SARS-CoV-2 variants. Germline V gene lookup returns CDR1 DFQATT and CDR2 SNEGSKA (reference sequence). CDR3 length: 13 amino acids. The germline V and J ends were trimmed by 3 bases and 6 bases, with 14 bases remaining between them. Treatment defined: roughly 20 received Ad26.COV2.S at low or high dose, single or two shots; five or six received placebo; per-sample allocation not given. Collection of the samples took place on day 63 after the first injection of vaccine or placebo. Profiling relied on immunoSEQ multiplex PCR, and the TCRdb table lists in-frame clones only, not all of them. The sample lists hundreds of thousands of clones; approximately 81% were seen once.

The sample was peripheral blood, taken in a trial of Ad26.COV2.S vaccine versus placebo. The chain recombines TRBV20-1 with TRBJ1-1, with unresolved D. This clonotype was sampled from a person aged 18-60 years who received the Ad26.COV2.S COVID-19 vaccine or a placebo. Written as DNA, the CDR3 is TGCAGTGCTAGTCTGACCTCCTCGGCTGAAGCTTTCTTT. This gives the protein CSASLTSSAEAFF.